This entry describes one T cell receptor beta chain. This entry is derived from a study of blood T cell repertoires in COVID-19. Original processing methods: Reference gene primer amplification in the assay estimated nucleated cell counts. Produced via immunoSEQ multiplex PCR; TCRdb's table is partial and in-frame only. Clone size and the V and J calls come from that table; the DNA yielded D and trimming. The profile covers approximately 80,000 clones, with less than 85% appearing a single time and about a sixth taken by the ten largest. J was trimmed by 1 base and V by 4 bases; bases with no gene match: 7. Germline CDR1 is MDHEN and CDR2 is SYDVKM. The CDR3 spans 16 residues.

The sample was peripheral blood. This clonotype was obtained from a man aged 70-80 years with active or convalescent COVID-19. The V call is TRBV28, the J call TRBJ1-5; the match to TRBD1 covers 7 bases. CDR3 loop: CASSWRQGRSNQPQHF. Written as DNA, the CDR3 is TGTGCCAGCAGTTGGAGACAGGGACGCAGCAATCAGCCCCAGCATTTT.